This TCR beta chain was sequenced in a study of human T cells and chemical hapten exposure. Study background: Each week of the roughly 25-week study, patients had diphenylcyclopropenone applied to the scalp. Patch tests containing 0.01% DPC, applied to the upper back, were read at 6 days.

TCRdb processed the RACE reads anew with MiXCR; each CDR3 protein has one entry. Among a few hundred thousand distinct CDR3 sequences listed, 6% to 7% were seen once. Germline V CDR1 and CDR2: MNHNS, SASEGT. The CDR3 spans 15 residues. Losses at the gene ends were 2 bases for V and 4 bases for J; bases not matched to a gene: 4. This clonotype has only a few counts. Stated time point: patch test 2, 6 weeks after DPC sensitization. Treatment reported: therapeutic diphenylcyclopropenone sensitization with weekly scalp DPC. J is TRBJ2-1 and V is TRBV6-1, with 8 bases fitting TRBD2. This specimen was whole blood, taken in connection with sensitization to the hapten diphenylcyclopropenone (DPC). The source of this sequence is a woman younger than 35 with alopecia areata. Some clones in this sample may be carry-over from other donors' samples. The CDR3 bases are TGTGCCAGCAGTGAACTTGGACTAGCATACAATGAGCAGTTCTTC. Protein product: CASSELGLAYNEQFF.